These 29 T cell receptor beta chains originate from one sample sequenced in a study of T cell repertoires in cytomegalovirus infection. The antigens for these receptors are not known. TCRdb ran MiXCR on the reads and lists one entry per CDR3 protein. The table records some 800,000 distinct CDR3 sequences, approximately 30% of them present only once. The source was cultured CD8+ T cells from PBMCs, collected from culture after CMV antigen stimulation. The receptor source for this set is a human donor in good health (CMV status not recorded). Some clones in this sample may be carry-over from other donors' samples.

The chain combines TRBV12-3 or TRBV12-4 with TRBJ1-3; 7 bases are shared with TRBD1. This CDR3 has 15 amino acids. With 6 bases clipped from V and 0 bases from J, the junction kept 5 bases outside the gene matches. The CDR3: CASREDRSSGNTIYF. The CDR3 DNA is TGTGCCAGCAGAGAGGACAGGAGCTCTGGAAACACCATATATTTT.

This clonotype was detected ten times or more. The chain links TRBV7-6 to TRBJ1-1; TRBD1 matches 7 bases. This CDR3 contains 13 residues. Germline lookup yields CDR1 SGHVS and CDR2 FNYEAQ. The junction had 3 bases not matched to a gene; V was cut back by 2 bases and J by 6 bases. The CDR3 sequence: CASSLTGDSEAFF. The CDR3 DNA follows: TGTGCCAGCAGCTTAACAGGGGACTCTGAAGCTTTCTTT.

The sample holds many counts of this clonotype. The chain joins TRBV7-8 to TRBJ2-1, with D perhaps TRBD1 (5 bases). Trimming took off 0 bases at V and 2 bases at J, with 11 bases between the two ends. This CDR3 is 16 amino acids long. The germline V gene encodes CDR1 SGHVS and CDR2 FQNEAQ. The CDR3: CASSLAPGHTYNEQFF. CDR3 DNA sequence: TGTGCCAGCAGCTTAGCTCCAGGGCATACCTACAATGAGCAGTTCTTC.

This rearrangement joins TRBV12-3 or TRBV12-4 to TRBJ2-2; 7 bases are a match to TRBD1. The ends lost 6 bases at V and 4 bases at J; junction bases unmatched: 8. The CDR3 covers 15 residues. This CDR3 reads CASRQDRAGTGELFF. CDR3 bases: TGTGCCAGCAGGCAAGACAGGGCTGGCACCGGGGAGCTGTTTTTT.

A few counts support this clonotype. This chain connects TRBV14 to TRBJ1-2, with D perhaps matching TRBD1 (5 bases). Trimming shortened V by 0 bases and J by 3 bases, and 8 bases separated the two germline ends. The CDR3 is 14 residues long. Germline V lookup: CDR1 SGHDN, CDR2 FVKESK. As DNA, the CDR3 is TGTGCCAGCAGCCAAGATCGCAGGGACTATGGCTACACCTTC. Its translation: CASSQDRRDYGYTF.

The chain is built from TRBV5-6 and TRBJ2-3, with TRBD1 as a possible D gene (6 bases). The V and J ends lost 2 bases and 0 bases respectively, with 16 bases between them. Germline values: CDR1 SGHDT, CDR2 YYEEEE. CDR3 length: 17 residues. This CDR3 is CASSFTTGYASTDTQYF. Written as DNA, the CDR3 is TGTGCCAGCAGCTTTACGACAGGATACGCTAGCACAGATACGCAGTATTTT.

The chain joins TRBV9 to TRBJ2-3; maybe TRBD2 (6 bases). The V and J ends lost 4 bases and 1 base respectively, with 19 bases between them. The CDR3 sequence is 17 residues long. The V gene's germline CDR1 is SGDLS and CDR2 YYNGEE. The chain's CDR3 is CASSIPGGAVGTDTQYF. The CDR3 nucleotides read TGTGCCAGCAGCATCCCCGGAGGGGCCGTGGGCACAGATACGCAGTATTTT.

The genes are TRBV7-9 and TRBJ1-2, with D possibly TRBD1 on 5 matching bases. The germline V and J ends were trimmed by 5 bases and 4 bases, with 17 bases remaining between them. The CDR3 runs to 15 residues. Looked up from germline, CDR1 is SEHNR and CDR2 is FQNEAQ (reference sequence). The CDR3 DNA follows: TGTGCCAGCAGCCCGAGGTTGGGGGAAATCTATGGCTACACCTTC. It yields the protein CASSPRLGEIYGYTF.

The J gene is TRBJ2-7, the V gene TRBV19, with D possibly TRBD2 on 5 matching bases. This CDR3 is built from 15 residues. The germline gives CDR1 LNHDA, CDR2 SQIVND (reference sequence). V was clipped by 6 bases and J by 0 bases, with 15 bases between them. CDR3: CASSHSGRSSYEQYF. The CDR3, as DNA: TGTGCCAGTAGCCACAGCGGTCGGAGCTCCTACGAGCAGTACTTC. The whole variable domain, filled in from reference TRBV19 and TRBJ2-7, reads DGGITQSPKYLFRKEGQNVTLSCEQNLNHDAMYWYRQDPGQGLRLIYYSQIVNDFQKGDIAEGYSVSREKKESFPLTVTSAQKNPTAFYLCASSHSGRSSYEQYFGPGTRLTVT.

This clonotype occurred many times. The rearrangement uses TRBV7-9 and TRBJ2-1, with TRBD1 identical over 9 bases. CDR1 is SEHNR, CDR2 FQNEAQ, per germline (reference sequence). V trimming: 11 bases; J trimming: 0 bases; junction bases outside the gene matches: 8. The length of the CDR3 is 15 residues. CDR3 region: CAGLQGASSYNEQFF. In DNA form, the CDR3 reads TGTGCCGGCTTACAGGGGGCGAGCTCCTACAATGAGCAGTTCTTC.

This clonotype was observed many times. The genes are TRBV6-1 and TRBJ1-2, with D possibly TRBD1 on 5 matching bases. Trimming pared 0 bases from V and 1 base from J, leaving 12 bases between. CDR3 length: 16 amino acids. CDR1 and CDR2 from the germline V gene are MNHNS and SASEGT. CDR3 protein: CASSEARGAFNYGYTF. The CDR3 region has the DNA TGTGCCAGCAGTGAAGCGAGAGGGGCGTTTAACTATGGCTACACCTTC.

This clonotype was counted between two and nine times. V is TRBV7-9 and J is TRBJ2-7; D might be TRBD2 (5 bases). The CDR3 is 15 residues long. Trimming took off 2 bases at V and 4 bases at J, with 15 bases between the two ends. Germline values: CDR1 SEHNR, CDR2 FQNEAQ (reference sequence). The CDR3 is CASSLSLLEDYEQYV. CDR3 DNA: TGTGCCAGCAGCTTAAGTTTGCTGGAGGATTACGAGCAGTACGTC.

This clonotype has at least ten counts. The genes are TRBV7-6 and TRBJ1-1; a weak D match, TRBD1 (6 bases). Trimming removed 2 bases at V and 3 bases at J, with 16 bases between. This CDR3 comprises 16 residues. Germline CDR1 SGHVS, CDR2 FNYEAQ. CDR3 in amino acids: CASSLPETGSYTEAFF. The CDR3 DNA follows: TGTGCCAGCAGCTTACCCGAGACAGGCTCCTACACTGAAGCTTTCTTT.

The chain combines TRBV5-5 with TRBJ2-7; 8 bases fit TRBD1. There are 15 residues in the CDR3. Germline loops: CDR1 SGHKS, CDR2 YYEKEE (reference sequence). Germline trimming cut 2 bases from V and 4 bases from J; bases unmatched to any gene: 8. The CDR3 is CASSFVPGGRYEQYF. The CDR3 DNA sequence: TGTGCCAGCAGCTTCGTCCCAGGGGGCAGGTACGAGCAGTACTTC.

This clonotype occurred a few times. The chain couples TRBV11-2 to TRBJ2-3; D is unclear. This CDR3 is built from 12 residues. Trimming shortened V by 5 bases and J by 2 bases, and 5 bases separated the two germline ends. In germline, CDR1 is SGHAT, CDR2 FQNNGV. The CDR3 loop is CASSQFTDTQYF. CDR3 nucleotides: TGTGCCAGCAGCCAATTCACAGATACGCAGTATTTT.

This sequence joins TRBV10-3 and TRBJ2-7; 10 nucleotides agree with TRBD1. The junction had 3 bases not matched to a gene; V was cut back by 2 bases and J by 5 bases. CDR1 is ENHRY and CDR2 is SYGVKD in the germline V gene. CDR3 length: 14 residues. This CDR3 is CAISEGQGVHEQYV. The CDR3 region has the DNA TGTGCCATCAGTGAGGGACAGGGGGTCCACGAGCAGTACGTC.

This chain connects TRBV28 to TRBJ1-2; 9 bases are shared with TRBD1. V shed 10 bases and J 8 bases; nucleotides not matched to a gene: 8. This CDR3 has 12 residues. Germline loops: CDR1 MDHEN, CDR2 SYDVKM. The CDR3 reads CAIQQGARGYTF. As DNA, the CDR3 is TGTGCCATACAACAGGGGGCCAGGGGCTACACCTTC.

The gene calls are TRBV28 and TRBJ1-1, with a tentative D call TRBD1 (5 bases). Germline CDR1 and CDR2: MDHEN and SYDVKM. The CDR3 is made up of 15 amino acids. V was cut by 8 bases and J by 4 bases, with 20 bases left in between. In DNA form, the CDR3 reads TGTGCCAGCCATGGCCGCACGGGGACGGTCACTGAAGCTTTCTTT. This gives the protein CASHGRTGTVTEAFF.

This chain joins TRBV7-4 and TRBJ1-5; no definite D call. The CDR3 consists of 14 residues. With 8 bases removed from V and 3 bases from J, the gap between germline ends came to 14 bases. Looked up from germline, CDR1 is SGHVT and CDR2 is SQSDAQ. The CDR3 sequence is CASQESGNNQPQHF. CDR3 nucleotides: TGTGCCAGCCAAGAATCCGGGAACAATCAGCCCCAGCATTTT.

This chain joins TRBV7-6 and TRBJ1-1; D is perhaps TRBD1 (5 bases). Trimming cost V 5 bases and J 8 bases, with 18 bases left between them. Germline CDR1 and CDR2: SGHVS and FNYEAQ. The CDR3 has 14 residues. This CDR3 reads CASSPGPGPLEAFF. CDR3 nucleotide sequence: TGTGCCAGCAGCCCTGGTCCGGGACCTCTCGAAGCTTTCTTT.

This rearrangement joins TRBV2 to TRBJ2-4, with D tentatively TRBD2 (7 bases). The V gene's germline CDR1 is SNHLY and CDR2 FYNNEI. V was shortened by 11 bases and J by 2 bases, with 22 bases between the two germline ends. The CDR3 length is 16 residues. CDR3 DNA sequence: TGTGCCCTGCCCAGGGGACGGGGGGTTACCAAAAACATTCAGTACTTC. It codes for CALPRGRGVTKNIQYF. The full variable domain, with the rest looked up from reference TRBV2 and TRBJ2-4, is EPEVTQTPSHQVTQMGQEVILRCVPISNHLYFYWYRQILGQKVEFLVSFYNNEISEKSEIFDDQFSVERPDGSNFTLKIRSTKLEDSAMYFCALPRGRGVTKNIQYFGAGTRLSVL.

This chain connects TRBV5-6 to TRBJ2-7; D unresolved. CDR1 is SGHDT, CDR2 YYEEEE, per germline. The CDR3 length is 13 residues. V lost 0 bases, J lost 3 bases, and 7 bases lay in between. CDR3 DNA: TGTGCCAGCAGCTTGGGACTGAACTACGAGCAGTACGTC. It encodes CASSLGLNYEQYV.

This clonotype was detected many times. The genes are TRBV7-3 and TRBJ2-3, with unresolved D. CDR1 and CDR2 (germline): SGHTA, FQGTGA. The ends were cut back, 3 bases at V and 0 bases at J, with 7 bases in the middle. The CDR3 sequence is 14 residues long. The CDR3 DNA reads TGTGCCAGCAGCTTCGGACCTAGCACAGATACGCAGTATTTT. It codes for CASSFGPSTDTQYF. The whole variable domain, filled in from reference TRBV7-3 and TRBJ2-3, reads GAGVSQTPSNKVTEKGKYVELRCDPISGHTALYWYRQSLGQGPEFLIYFQGTGAADDSGLPNDRFFAVRPEGSVSTLKIQRTERGDSAVYLCASSFGPSTDTQYFGPGTRLTVL.

The genes are TRBV7-3 and TRBJ2-2, with TRBD1 matching over 9 bases. Germline trimming cut 5 bases from V and 5 bases from J; bases unmatched to any gene: 15. Germline values: CDR1 SGHTA, CDR2 FQGTGA. The CDR3 contains 18 residues. This CDR3 is CASSPYRGRRLGTGELFF. The CDR3 DNA follows: TGTGCCAGCAGCCCATACAGGGGGCGCAGATTAGGAACCGGGGAGCTGTTTTTT.

The chain combines TRBV10-3 with TRBJ2-7; TRBD2 aligns across 11 bases. V shed 6 bases and J 0 bases; nucleotides not matched to a gene: 7. Germline loops: CDR1 ENHRY, CDR2 SYGVKD. The CDR3 loop spans 16 amino acids. As DNA, the CDR3 is TGTGCCATCAGCTCCCGGGGGACTAGCGGCTCCTACGAGCAGTACTTC. Translation: CAISSRGTSGSYEQYF.

This chain uses TRBV4-1 with TRBJ2-1, with TRBD2 matching 7 bases. Germline assignment: CDR1 MGHRA and CDR2 YSYEKL. The CDR3 has 13 amino acids. Losses at the gene ends were 4 bases for V and 9 bases for J; bases not matched to a gene: 6. As DNA, the CDR3 is TGCGCCAGCAGCCCCGGGGGGAGGGGTGAGCAGTTCTTC. Translated: CASSPGGRGEQFF.

J is TRBJ2-3 and V is TRBV5-5; D unresolved. CDR3 length equals 15 residues. The ends were cut back, 5 bases at V and 6 bases at J, with 19 bases in the middle. CDR1 and CDR2 from the germline V gene are SGHKS and YYEKEE (reference sequence). As DNA, the CDR3 is TGTGCCAGCAGAAAGCCGGGCTCTCCCGCCGATACGCAGTATTTT. Translating gives CASRKPGSPADTQYF.

In its sample, this clonotype was seen many times. The chain has TRBV10-1 and TRBJ2-7; TRBD1 aligns across 8 bases. This CDR3 is 12 amino acids long. Germline values: CDR1 WNHNN, CDR2 SYGVQD (reference sequence). The ends lost 6 bases at V and 4 bases at J; junction bases unmatched: 2. CDR3 amino acids: CASSDRGYEQYF. The CDR3 bases are TGCGCCAGCAGCGACAGGGGTTACGAGCAGTACTTC.

The chain carries TRBV10-3 and TRBJ2-1, with D perhaps TRBD1 or TRBD2 (5 bases each). The CDR3 has 13 residues. Germline CDR1 is ENHRY and CDR2 is SYGVKD. The V end was cut by 7 bases, the J end by 5 bases, with 12 bases between. CDR3 in DNA: TGTGCCATCACATTCGAGGGGCACAATGAGCAGTTCTTC. Amino acids: CAITFEGHNEQFF.